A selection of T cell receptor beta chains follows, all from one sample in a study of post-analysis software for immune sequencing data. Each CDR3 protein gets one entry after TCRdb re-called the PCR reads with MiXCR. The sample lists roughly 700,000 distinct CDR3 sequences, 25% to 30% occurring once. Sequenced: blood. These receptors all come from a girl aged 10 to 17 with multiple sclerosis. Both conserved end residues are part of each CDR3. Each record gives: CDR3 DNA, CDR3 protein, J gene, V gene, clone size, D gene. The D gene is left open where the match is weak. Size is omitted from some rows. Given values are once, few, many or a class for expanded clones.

TGTGCCAGCAGCCACACGCACGAGCAGTACTTC,CASSHTHEQYF,TRBJ2-7,TRBV6-5,many,.
TGTGCCAGCAGCTTATTGACGACGGACGATCAAGAGACCCAGTACTTC,CASSLLTTDDQETQYF,TRBJ2-5,TRBV7-9,few,.
TGCGCCAGCAGCCGAGGGACAGGGGACGGGGTCTATGGCTACACCTTC,CASSRGTGDGVYGYTF,TRBJ1-2,TRBV5-1,many,TRBD1
TGTGCCAGCAGCCCCGGACTAGCGGGGGGGGAGCAGTTCTTC,CASSPGLAGGEQFF,TRBJ2-1,TRBV7-2,many,TRBD2
TGCAGCGTTGAGCCAGCTGAAGCTTTCTTT,CSVEPAEAFF,TRBJ1-1,TRBV29-1,.,.
TGCAGTGGCAGGGACAGATCCTACGAGCAGTACTTC,CSGRDRSYEQYF,TRBJ2-7,TRBV20-1,.,TRBD1
TGCGCCAGCAGCCCGTTAGGTCCCGAGCAGTACTTC,CASSPLGPEQYF,TRBJ2-7,TRBV5-1,few,.
TGTGCCAGCAGTTTATGGGGGTGGGGAAAAGATAGCAATCAGCCCCAGCATTTT,CASSLWGWGKDSNQPQHF,TRBJ1-5,TRBV28,few,.
TGTGCCAGAAGGCCGACAGGGTTGCTCTATGGCTACACCTTC,CARRPTGLLYGYTF,TRBJ1-2,TRBV6-5,.,TRBD1
TGTGCCAGCAGCTTGGGGCTATACTACGAGCAGTACTTC,CASSLGLYYEQYF,TRBJ2-7,TRBV5-5,many,.
TGTGCCAGCAGCCAAGATCGGAGTAGCCAGCCCCAGCATTTT,CASSQDRSSQPQHF,TRBJ1-5,TRBV4-2,few,.
TGTGCCAGCAGCGTAGCCCGGGAGAGGGAGACCCAGTACTTC,CASSVARERETQYF,TRBJ2-5,TRBV9,.,.